What follows describes a single T cell receptor (beta chain). This clonotype was recorded a few times. The target of this receptor is not known. Qualities for individual bases were not recorded, and no much larger clone is one base off. The germline V gene (reference sequence) supplies CDR1 MNHNY and CDR2 SVGAGI. V was cut back by 0 bases and J by 4 bases, leaving a gap of 12 bases between them. The cysteine opens and the phenylalanine closes a CDR3 of 15 amino acids. Only the CDR3 DNA is retained, 45 bases long and in frame from the first base. These data originate in a study of breast tumors, draining lymph nodes, adjacent tissues (dated by TCRdb to between 2015 and 2016). Broadly, across the study: TCR beta repertoires were compared across tumor, adjacent nontumor tissue and axillary lymph nodes obtained from breast cancer patients. The study was designed to assess the relationships and possible T-cell exchange between tumor, surrounding tissue and draining lymph node repertoires in human breast cancer. Broader findings and caveats from the paper: The data were considered consistent with most tumor T cells being derived from the lymph node and subsequently expanding within tumor tissue. In luminal-like breast cancer, tumor and nontumor tissue repertoires resembled each other significantly more than in basal-like breast cancer. Rather than being directly demonstrated, the conclusion that tumor T cells originate in lymph nodes was presented as consistent with a hypothesis. T-cell repertoire diversity in tumors was found to be lower than in lymph nodes but higher than in nontumor tissue, and preferential V and J gene usage was observed.

The axillary draining lymph nodes of breast cancer patients were the source of the lymph node samples. The run used an Illumina HiSeq 2000. Multiplex PCR amplification was used to generate the TCR beta chain libraries. The amplified TCR beta chain products were analyzed by high-throughput sequencing. The public reads were reprocessed in TCRdb via fastp at Q25 and MiXCR, keeping in-frame beta chains. Every CDR3 protein is listed once, alongside the most common genes and DNA of its rows. The sample table records about 140,000 distinct CDR3 sequences; approximately 32% of these occur just once. The top ten hold 2% to 2.5% of the sample.

The TCR was taken from a female donor with breast cancer. Some clones in this sample may be carry-over from other donors' samples. Input material: axillary lymph node tissue. The rearranged segments are TRBV6-6 and TRBJ1-1, with a weak D call of TRBD1 (5 bases match). This receptor has the CDR3 CASSYSVQGITEAFF. The DNA reads as follows: TGTGCCAGCAGTTACTCGGTTCAGGGCATCACTGAAGCTTTCTTT.